A selection of T cell receptor beta chains follows, all from one sample in a study of long-term antiretroviral therapy in people with HIV. Sequencing used immunoSEQ multiplex PCR; TCRdb keeps in-frame clones, though not all of them. The table records over 35,000 clones, approximately 86% of them present only once. Specimen: unsorted PBMCs, collected just before starting antiretroviral therapy. These receptors originate from a young woman with HIV. Both conserved end residues are part of each CDR3. Fields, in order: clone size, CDR3 length, J gene, D gene, V gene, CDR3 protein, CDR3 DNA. The D gene is left open where the match is weak. Some rows mark clone size as missing; the rest say once, few, many or name a class of expanded clone.

-	14	TRBJ2-2	-	TRBV6-5	CASSRQTRGGELFF	TGTGCCAGCAGCCGCCAAACTAGGGGCGGGGAGCTGTTTTTT
-	18	TRBJ2-4	-	TRBV18	CASSPRVGADVAKNIQYF	TGTGCCAGCTCACCACGGGTGGGGGCGGACGTAGCCAAAAACATTCAGTACTTC
few	13	TRBJ1-2	TRBD1	TRBV29-1	CSVLTRGRYGYTF	TGCAGCGTTCTTACCAGGGGGCGCTATGGCTACACCTTC
-	11	TRBJ2-1	-	TRBV9	CASSVGYEQFF	TGTGCCAGCAGCGTAGGCTACGAGCAGTTCTTC
-	13	TRBJ1-5	-	TRBV27	CASSLGGGQPQHF	TGTGCCAGCAGTTTAGGGGGAGGTCAGCCCCAGCATTTT
-	14	TRBJ2-1	TRBD2	TRBV5-4	CASSSGTSGRSQFF	TGTGCCAGCAGCTCCGGGACTAGCGGGAGATCCCAGTTCTTC
-	15	TRBJ1-1	-	TRBV18	CASSPGAGGPRGAFF	TGTGCCAGCTCACCGGGTGCAGGAGGGCCGAGGGGAGCTTTCTTT
-	13	TRBJ2-5	-	TRBV27	CASSRTGSETQYF	TGTGCCAGCAGTCGGACTGGGTCAGAGACCCAGTACTTC
-	14	TRBJ2-7	TRBD1	TRBV27	CASSLPGQSYEQYF	TGTGCCAGCAGTTTACCGGGACAGTCCTACGAGCAGTACTTC
-	14	TRBJ2-3	TRBD2	TRBV27	CASSSSSGRDTQYF	TGTGCCAGTAGCTCCTCGAGCGGGAGGGATACGCAGTATTTT
-	12	TRBJ1-1	-	TRBV19	CASSKRSTEAFF	TGTGCCAGTAGTAAGAGGAGCACTGAAGCTTTCTTT
-	14	TRBJ2-3	TRBD1	TRBV5-1	CASSWTGNGDTQYF	TGCGCCAGCAGCTGGACAGGGAACGGAGATACGCAGTATTTT
-	16	TRBJ2-3	-	TRBV6-5	CASSYQGRVVTDTQYF	TGTGCCAGCAGTTACCAAGGCAGGGTGGTCACAGATACGCAGTATTTT
-	12	TRBJ1-1	-	TRBV13	CASSLMLPEAFF	TGTGCCAGCAGCTTGATGCTCCCCGAAGCTTTCTTT
-	15	TRBJ1-6	TRBD1	TRBV7-3	CASSRDRGAGSPLHF	TGTGCCAGCAGCAGAGACAGGGGAGCCGGTTCACCCCTCCACTTT
-	11	TRBJ1-1	-	TRBV28	CASSFNTEAFF	TGTGCCAGCAGTTTTAACACTGAAGCTTTCTTT
-	15	TRBJ2-1	TRBD2	TRBV5-1	CASSLETSGRGEQFF	TGCGCCAGCAGCTTGGAGACTAGCGGGAGGGGTGAGCAGTTCTTC
-	15	TRBJ1-4	TRBD1	TRBV28	CASSSPDRGPEKLFF	TGTGCCAGCAGTTCGCCGGACAGGGGGCCCGAAAAACTGTTTTTT
-	14	TRBJ1-2	-	TRBV28	CASSPWTPLRGYTF	TGTGCCAGCAGTCCATGGACTCCGCTAAGGGGCTACACCTTC
-	17	TRBJ1-1	TRBD1	TRBV7-8	CASSLGGRWTGNTEAFF	TGTGCCAGCAGCTTAGGGGGAAGGTGGACAGGGAACACTGAAGCTTTCTTT
-	13	TRBJ1-1	-	TRBV15	CASSGQLNTEAFF	TGTGCCAGTTCCGGACAGCTTAACACTGAAGCTTTCTTT